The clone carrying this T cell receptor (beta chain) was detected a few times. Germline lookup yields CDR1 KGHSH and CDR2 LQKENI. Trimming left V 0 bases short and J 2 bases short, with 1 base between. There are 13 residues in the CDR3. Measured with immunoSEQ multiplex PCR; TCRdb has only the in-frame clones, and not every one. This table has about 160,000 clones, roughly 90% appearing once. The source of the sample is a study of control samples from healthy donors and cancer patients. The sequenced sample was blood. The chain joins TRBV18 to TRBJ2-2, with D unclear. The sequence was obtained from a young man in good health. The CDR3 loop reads CASSPPNTGELFF. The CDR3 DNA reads TGTGCCAGCTCACCACCAAACACCGGGGAGCTGTTTTTT.